The text below deals with one T cell receptor beta chain. What it binds is not known. At one boundary the junction diverges from the germline segment, which might be a read error. A multiplex PCR was run with 60 Vbeta primers and 13 Jbeta primers. Repertoires were generated with immunoSEQ multiplex PCR, while TCRdb's copy carries only in-frame clones and drops some. Seen here are about 72,000 clones, about four fifths observed once, and the top ten hold 3% to 3.5%. These data come from a study of cytomegalovirus exposure and HLA in healthy donors. There are 15 residues in the CDR3. CDR1 and CDR2 (germline): LGHNA, YNFKEQ. General study points: It was only CMV serostatus that was available as immune exposure information. The study assumed roughly uniform donor sequencing depth for presence/absence analyses.

The sample taken for sequencing was PBMCs. The sequence was obtained from a man aged 40-49 years in good health and CMV-seronegative. V and J are TRBV4-2 and TRBJ1-6, with 7 bases lining up with TRBD1. CDR3 protein: CANSQETGKLAPLHF. The CDR3 nucleotides read TGTGCCAACAGCCAAGAGACAGGGAAGTTGGCACCCCTCCACTTT.